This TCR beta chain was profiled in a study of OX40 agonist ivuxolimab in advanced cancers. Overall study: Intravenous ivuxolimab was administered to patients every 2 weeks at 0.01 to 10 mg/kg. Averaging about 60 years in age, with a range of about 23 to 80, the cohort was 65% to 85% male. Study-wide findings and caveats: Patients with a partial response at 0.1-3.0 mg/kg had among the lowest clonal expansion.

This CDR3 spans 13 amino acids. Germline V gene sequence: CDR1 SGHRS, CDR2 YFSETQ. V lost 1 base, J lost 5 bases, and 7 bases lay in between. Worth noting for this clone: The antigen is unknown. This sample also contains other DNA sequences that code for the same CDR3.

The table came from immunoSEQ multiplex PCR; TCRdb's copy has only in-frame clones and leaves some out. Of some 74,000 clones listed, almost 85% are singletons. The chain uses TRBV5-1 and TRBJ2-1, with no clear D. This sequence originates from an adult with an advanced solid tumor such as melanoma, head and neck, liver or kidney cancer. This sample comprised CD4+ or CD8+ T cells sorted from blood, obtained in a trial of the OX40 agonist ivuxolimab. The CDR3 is CASSLLGNNEQFF. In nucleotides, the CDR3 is TGCGCCAGCAGCTTGTTGGGAAACAATGAGCAGTTCTTC.